The next 24 T cell receptor beta chains were all read from a single sample in a study of T-cell reconstitution after alpha-beta-depleted transplantation in children. Overall study findings and caveats: When one year had passed after transplant, most T-cell counts and diversity came from newly produced T cells.

Molecular barcoding with unique molecular identifiers was used for the TCRbeta library. TCRdb itself ran the PCR reads through MiXCR, one entry per CDR3 protein. Found here are some 300,000 distinct CDR3 sequences, around 7.3% of them singletons; the top ten hold approximately 9.6%. No cognate antigen is known for these TCRs. The sequencing used peripheral blood, collected 360 days after TCRalphabeta/CD19-depleted stem cell transplant. The source of these receptors is a female patient aged 2-15 years who had a stem cell transplant for Fanconi anemia, so the T cells may come from the graft donor.

This clonotype has a count of ten or more. The chain couples TRBV5-6 to TRBJ2-2, with D perhaps matching TRBD2 (5 bases). The CDR3 loop spans 14 amino acids. The V gene's germline CDR1 is SGHDT and CDR2 YYEEEE. Trimming took off 3 bases at V and 3 bases at J, with 9 bases between the two ends. CDR3 bases: TGTGCCAGCAGCTGGGAGATTGACACCGGGGAGCTGTTTTTT. This sequence encodes CASSWEIDTGELFF.

This clonotype was seen many times. This chain joins TRBV12-3 or TRBV12-4 and TRBJ2-7; TRBD1 might be the D (6 bases). The germline V and J ends were trimmed by 6 bases and 9 bases, with 18 bases remaining between them. This CDR3 is built from 13 residues. The CDR3 region has the DNA TGTGCCAGCAGCCTCACGACCAGGGGCGGGCAGTACTTC. Translation gives CASSLTTRGGQYF.

This clonotype was counted many times. The rearrangement links TRBV5-1 to TRBJ2-1; D gene uncertain. CDR3 size: 14 residues. Trimming shortened V by 0 bases and J by 1 base, and 5 bases separated the two germline ends. The germline CDR1 and CDR2 sequences are SGHRS and YFSETQ. The CDR3 reads CASSLVPSYNEQFF. CDR3 DNA sequence: TGCGCCAGCAGCTTGGTCCCGTCCTACAATGAGCAGTTCTTC.

In this sample, this clonotype turned up many times. This may stem from a read error, because a much larger clone lies one nucleotide away. This chain uses TRBV12-3 or TRBV12-4 with TRBJ2-2; no reliable D call. CDR3 length: 11 amino acids. The V gene lost 3 bases and the J gene lost 7 bases, with 3 bases spanning the gap. CDR3 DNA sequence: TGTGCCAGCAGTTTTGGCGGGGAGCTGTTTTTT. Translation gives CASSFGGELFF.

This chain uses TRBV7-8 with TRBJ1-6; D is unclear. CDR3 size: 14 residues. Deletions cut 4 bases from V and 8 bases from J, with 12 bases between. CDR1 and CDR2 (germline): SGHVS, FQNEAQ. The CDR3 nucleotides are TGTGCCAGCAGCTCCCTGGCGGGTGATTCACCCCTCCACTTT. The encoded protein is CASSSLAGDSPLHF.

This clonotype was counted many times. V is TRBV2 and J is TRBJ2-1, with a tentative D call TRBD2 (6 bases). The V end lost 3 bases, the J end lost 5 bases, and 8 bases lay between the germline ends. The length of the CDR3 is 13 residues. Germline-derived CDR1 and CDR2 are SNHLY and FYNNEI. The CDR3 DNA follows: TGTGCCAGCAGTGATCTAGCGAACAATGAGCAGTTCTTC. It is translated as CASSDLANNEQFF.

The chain couples TRBV20-1 to TRBJ2-1; 14 bases line up with TRBD2. V lost 6 bases and J lost 0; bases outside the gene matches: 10. Germline CDR1 DFQATT, CDR2 SNEGSKA (reference sequence). The CDR3 is made up of 18 amino acids. The CDR3 is CSAKNAGTSGSSYNEQFF. CDR3 coding DNA: TGCAGTGCAAAAAACGCAGGGACTAGCGGGAGCTCCTACAATGAGCAGTTCTTC.

The rearrangement joins TRBV29-1 to TRBJ1-1; maybe TRBD1 (6 bases). The V end lost 3 bases, the J end lost 4 bases, and 15 bases lay between the germline ends. CDR1 is SQVTM, CDR2 ANQGSEA, per germline. The CDR3 spans 14 residues. CDR3 nucleotide sequence: TGCAGCGTTGACGTTACAGGGTGGGGCACTGAAGCTTTCTTT. Its translation: CSVDVTGWGTEAFF.

Within the sample, this clonotype is medium-sized (0.01 to 0.1%). The chain recombines TRBV24-1 with TRBJ2-1, with D possibly TRBD1 on 6 matching bases. Trimming took 7 bases from V and 5 from J, leaving 11 bases between them. From germline, CDR1 is KGHDR and CDR2 SFDVKD. CDR3 size: 13 residues. In nucleotides, the CDR3 is TGTGCCACCAGGCCTGGGGGCCACAATGAGCAGTTCTTC. Its protein is CATRPGGHNEQFF.

V usage is TRBV6-1 and J usage is TRBJ1-2; no reliable D call. Between the trimmed V and J ends, which lost 7 bases and 4 bases, there was a span of 13 bases. Germline values: CDR1 MNHNS, CDR2 SASEGT. The CDR3 length is 13 residues. The CDR3 region has the DNA TGTGCCAGCACCACCGGTTATGGCTATGGCTACACCTTC. Its protein is CASTTGYGYGYTF.

This clonotype was recorded at least ten times. This CDR3 is CASSPTHSYTGELFF. The CDR3, as DNA: TGTGCCAGCAGTCCCACCCACAGTTACACCGGGGAGCTGTTTTTT. The rearrangement joins TRBV27 to TRBJ2-2; D is unresolved. The CDR3 sequence is 15 residues long. The germline V and J ends were trimmed by 5 bases and 3 bases, with 13 bases remaining between them. Germline V CDR1 and CDR2: MNHEY, SMNVEV (reference sequence).

This clonotype has only a few counts. The chain joins TRBV6-1 to TRBJ1-1, with a tentative D call TRBD1 (5 bases). The CDR3 is made up of 17 amino acids. V lost 2 bases, J lost 3 bases, and 19 bases lay in between. Germline V gives CDR1 MNHNS, CDR2 SASEGT. Written as DNA, the CDR3 is TGTGCCAGCAGTGAATTGGGGACGGCCTGGACTCACACTGAAGCTTTCTTT. Translating it yields CASSELGTAWTHTEAFF.

This clonotype came up many times. The chain links TRBV28 to TRBJ1-2, with D perhaps TRBD1 (5 bases). Germline CDR1 and CDR2: MDHEN and SYDVKM. CDR3 length: 14 amino acids. V was pared by 5 bases and J by 7 bases, with 17 bases between. CDR3 DNA sequence: TGTGCCAGCAGTGTCCTTCGAGGGGTCGGTGGCTACACCTTC. As protein: CASSVLRGVGGYTF.

The CDR3, as DNA: TGTGCCAGCAGTAAAGGAAACACCATATATTTT. Translated: CASSKGNTIYF. The V and J genes are TRBV12-3 or TRBV12-4 and TRBJ1-3; no definite D call. The CDR3 totals 11 residues. The ends were cut back, 5 bases at V and 4 bases at J, with 3 bases in the middle.

This clonotype was seen at least ten times. J is TRBJ1-3 and V is TRBV28; D is perhaps TRBD1 (6 bases). Trimming stripped 3 bases from V and 0 bases from J, with 24 bases between. Looked up from germline, CDR1 is MDHEN and CDR2 is SYDVKM. CDR3 length: 20 residues. CDR3: CASSLWPGTSSTHSGNTIYF. In DNA, the CDR3 is TGTGCCAGCAGTTTGTGGCCCGGGACATCTTCTACTCACTCTGGAAACACCATATATTTT.

This clonotype was detected ten times or more. The chain combines TRBV29-1 with TRBJ2-1; 8 bases match TRBD2. Unmatched junction bases numbered 19, after V lost 1 base and J lost 5 bases. The CDR3 has 19 amino acids. Germline assignment: CDR1 SQVTM and CDR2 ANQGSEA. CDR3 loop: CSVEGGGRRSGTRNNEQFF. In nucleotides, the CDR3 is TGCAGCGTTGAAGGTGGGGGGAGGAGATCCGGGACTAGAAACAATGAGCAGTTCTTC.

This clonotype was recorded many times. The chain couples TRBV28 to TRBJ2-7, with 8 bases fitting TRBD2. CDR3 size: 15 residues. Germline V gene sequence: CDR1 MDHEN, CDR2 SYDVKM. V shed 8 bases, J shed 2 bases, and the junction held 11 bases outside the gene matches. The CDR3: CASFAISGNPYEQYF. In nucleotides, the CDR3 is TGTGCCAGCTTTGCAATTAGCGGGAACCCCTACGAGCAGTACTTC.

This clonotype was seen ten or more times. The chain uses TRBV20-1 and TRBJ2-3; D is undetermined. Trimming removed 3 bases from V and 2 bases from J, with 0 bases in between. This CDR3 contains 10 residues. Germline V gene data show CDR1 as DFQATT and CDR2 as SNEGSKA (reference sequence). The CDR3 sequence: CSASTDTQYF. DNA for the CDR3: TGCAGTGCTAGCACAGATACGCAGTATTTT.

This clonotype has ten or more counts. The V and J genes are TRBV3-1 and TRBJ2-7; tentatively, D is TRBD1 (6 bases). CDR3 size: 15 residues. In germline, CDR1 is LGHDT, CDR2 YNNKEL (reference sequence). With 5 bases removed from V and 5 bases from J, the gap between germline ends came to 19 bases. The CDR3 here is CASSTWGQGINEQYV. As DNA, the CDR3 is TGTGCCAGCAGCACCTGGGGGCAGGGGATCAACGAGCAGTACGTC.

The sample holds many counts of this clonotype. The CDR3 region is CASSYSRDSTGNTIYF. CDR3 nucleotide sequence: TGTGCCAGCAGTTACTCGAGGGACAGTACTGGAAACACCATATATTTT. The gene calls are TRBV6-5 and TRBJ1-3; 7 nucleotides match TRBD1. The germline V gene has CDR1 MNHEY and CDR2 SVGAGI. Losses at the gene ends were 0 bases for V and 2 bases for J; bases not matched to a gene: 4. This CDR3 spans 16 amino acids.

In this sample, this clonotype turned up many times. The chain recombines TRBV9 with TRBJ1-6; possible D gene TRBD1, 6 bases. Trimming removed 4 bases at V and 7 bases at J, with 12 bases between. The CDR3 contains 14 residues. Per germline, CDR1 SGDLS and CDR2 YYNGEE. This CDR3 is CASSLGTLNSPLHF. CDR3 sequence (DNA): TGTGCCAGCAGCCTCGGGACACTAAATTCACCCCTCCACTTT.

This clonotype has a handful of counts. The CDR3 DNA follows: TGTGCCAGCCGCCAAACCCGAGCGGGAGGGCCTTTACAGCAGCTCGTTATCCGCGAGCAGTACTTC. This gives the protein CASRQTRAGGPLQQLVIREQYF. This chain links TRBV13 with TRBJ2-7; 10 bases agree with TRBD2. CDR3 length: 22 residues. V shed 8 bases and J 6 bases; nucleotides not matched to a gene: 34. From germline, CDR1 is PRHDT and CDR2 FYEKMQ (reference sequence).

Many counts were recorded for this clonotype. The genes are TRBV12-3 or TRBV12-4 and TRBJ1-1, with TRBD1 as a possible D gene (6 bases). Trimming took 5 bases from V and 1 from J, leaving 11 bases between them. There are 14 residues in the CDR3. Here the CDR3 reads CASSTQGGNTEAFF. The CDR3 bases are TGTGCCAGCAGTACACAGGGAGGGAACACTGAAGCTTTCTTT.

This clonotype was seen many times. The V and J genes are TRBV5-1 and TRBJ2-3, with unresolved D. The CDR3 covers 14 residues. Germline assignment: CDR1 SGHRS and CDR2 YFSETQ. V lost 3 bases and J 5 bases, leaving 13 bases between the germline ends. Here the CDR3 reads CASSSNPDRDTQYF. DNA of the CDR3: TGCGCCAGCAGCTCGAACCCGGACCGAGATACGCAGTATTTT.